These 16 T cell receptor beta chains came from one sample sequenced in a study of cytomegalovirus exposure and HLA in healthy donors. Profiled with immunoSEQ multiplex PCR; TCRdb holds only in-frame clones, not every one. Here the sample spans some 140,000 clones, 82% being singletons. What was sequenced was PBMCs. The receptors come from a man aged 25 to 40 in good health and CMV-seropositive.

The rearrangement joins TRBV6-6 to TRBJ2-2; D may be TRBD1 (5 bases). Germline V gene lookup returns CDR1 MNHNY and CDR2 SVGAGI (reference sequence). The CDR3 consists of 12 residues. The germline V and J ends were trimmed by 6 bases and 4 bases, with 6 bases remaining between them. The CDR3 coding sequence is TGTGCCAGCAGGGACACCACCGGGGAGCTGTTTTTT. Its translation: CASRDTTGELFF.

The DNA for the CDR3 is TGTGCCAGCAGCTTAGCCGACAGGGTATTGGTCAATGAGCAGTTCTTC. This sequence encodes CASSLADRVLVNEQFF. This chain connects TRBV7-9 to TRBJ2-1; 7 bases match TRBD1. The CDR3 extends over 16 amino acids. V shed 0 bases and J 6 bases; nucleotides not matched to a gene: 8. CDR1 and CDR2 (germline): SEHNR, FQNEAQ (reference sequence).

The CDR3 DNA follows: TGTGCCAGCAGCTTTGGACAGGGTCGGGGCTACACCTTC. This encodes CASSFGQGRGYTF. V usage is TRBV7-2 and J usage is TRBJ1-2, with 8 bases lining up with TRBD1. The J segment lost 8 bases and the V segment lost 3 bases, leaving 5 bases of the junction unmatched. The CDR3 extends over 13 amino acids. Germline values: CDR1 SGHTA, CDR2 FQGNSA.

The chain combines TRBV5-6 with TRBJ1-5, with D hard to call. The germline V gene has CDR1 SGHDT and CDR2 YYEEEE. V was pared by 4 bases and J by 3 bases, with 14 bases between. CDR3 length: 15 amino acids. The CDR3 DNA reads TGTGCCAGCAGCCCGGCTCCGGGTAACAATCAGCCCCAGCATTTT. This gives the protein CASSPAPGNNQPQHF. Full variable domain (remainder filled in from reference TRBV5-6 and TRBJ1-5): DAGVTQSPTHLIKTRGQQVTLRCSPKSGHDTVSWYQQALGQGPQFIFQYYEEEERQRGNFPDRFSGHQFPNYSSELNVNALLLGDSALYLCASSPAPGNNQPQHFGDGTRLSIL.

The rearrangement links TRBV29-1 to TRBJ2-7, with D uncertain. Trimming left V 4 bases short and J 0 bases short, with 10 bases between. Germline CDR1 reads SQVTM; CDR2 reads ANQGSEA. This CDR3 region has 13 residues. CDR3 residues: CSVAGDHSYEQYF. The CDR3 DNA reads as TGCAGCGTTGCGGGTGATCACTCCTACGAGCAGTACTTC.

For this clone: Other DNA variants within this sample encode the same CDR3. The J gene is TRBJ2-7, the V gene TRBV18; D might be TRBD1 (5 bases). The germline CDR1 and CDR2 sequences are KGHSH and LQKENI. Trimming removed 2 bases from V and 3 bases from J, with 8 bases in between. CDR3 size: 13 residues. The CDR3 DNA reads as TGTGCCAGCTCACCAGGGGCCAGCTACGAGCAGTACTTC. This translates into CASSPGASYEQYF.

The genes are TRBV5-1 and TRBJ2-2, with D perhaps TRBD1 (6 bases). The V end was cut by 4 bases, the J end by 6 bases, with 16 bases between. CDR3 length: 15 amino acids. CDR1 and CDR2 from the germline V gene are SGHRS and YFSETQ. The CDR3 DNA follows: TGCGCCAGCAGCCGATCGACAGGCCATTCCGGGGAGCTGTTTTTT. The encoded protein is CASSRSTGHSGELFF.

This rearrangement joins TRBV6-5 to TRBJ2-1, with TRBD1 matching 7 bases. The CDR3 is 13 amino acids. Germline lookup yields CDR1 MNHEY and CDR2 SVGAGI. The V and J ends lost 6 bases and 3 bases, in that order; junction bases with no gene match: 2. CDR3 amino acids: CASSGQDYNEQFF. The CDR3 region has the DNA TGTGCCAGCAGCGGACAGGACTACAATGAGCAGTTCTTC.

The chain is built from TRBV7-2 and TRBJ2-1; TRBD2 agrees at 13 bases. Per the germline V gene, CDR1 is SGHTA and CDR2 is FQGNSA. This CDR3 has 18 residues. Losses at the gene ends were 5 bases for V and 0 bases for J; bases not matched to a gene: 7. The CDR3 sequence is CASSTPTSGGSSYNEQFF. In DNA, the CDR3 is TGTGCCAGCAGCACGCCGACTAGCGGGGGGAGCTCCTACAATGAGCAGTTCTTC.

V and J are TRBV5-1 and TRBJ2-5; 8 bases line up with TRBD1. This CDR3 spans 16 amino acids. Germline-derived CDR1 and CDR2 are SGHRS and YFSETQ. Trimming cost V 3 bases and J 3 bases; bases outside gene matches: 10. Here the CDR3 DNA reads TGCGCCAGCAGCTCCAGTTTGGGGACAGGAGAAGAGACCCAGTACTTC. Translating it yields CASSSSLGTGEETQYF.

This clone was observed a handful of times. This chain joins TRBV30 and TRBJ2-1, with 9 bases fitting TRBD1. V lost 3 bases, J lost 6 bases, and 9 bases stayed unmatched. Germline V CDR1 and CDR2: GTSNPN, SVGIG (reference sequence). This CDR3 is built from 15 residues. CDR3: CAWSKLDRGRNEQFF. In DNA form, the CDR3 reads TGTGCCTGGAGCAAATTGGACAGGGGCCGCAATGAGCAGTTCTTC.

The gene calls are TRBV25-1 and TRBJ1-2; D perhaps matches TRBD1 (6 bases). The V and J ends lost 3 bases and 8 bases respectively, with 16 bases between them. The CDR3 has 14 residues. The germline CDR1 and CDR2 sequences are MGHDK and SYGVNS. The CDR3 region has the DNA TGTGCCAGCAGTGATACGAGGGGGTCGGGGGGCTACACCTTC. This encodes CASSDTRGSGGYTF.

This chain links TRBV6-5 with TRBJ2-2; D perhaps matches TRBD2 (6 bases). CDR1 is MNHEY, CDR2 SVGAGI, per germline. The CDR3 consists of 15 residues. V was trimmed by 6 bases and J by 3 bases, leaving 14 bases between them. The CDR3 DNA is TGTGCCAGCAGGGCGGCGGGGAGAGACACCGGGGAGCTGTTTTTT. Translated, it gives CASRAAGRDTGELFF.

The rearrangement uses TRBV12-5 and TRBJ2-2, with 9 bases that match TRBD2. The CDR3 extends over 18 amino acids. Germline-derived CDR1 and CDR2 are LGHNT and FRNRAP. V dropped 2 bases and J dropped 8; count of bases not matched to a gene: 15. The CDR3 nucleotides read TGTGCTAGTGGTTTGCGTTTTTTAGGACTAGCGACCTTTGGGGAGCTGTTTTTT. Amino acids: CASGLRFLGLATFGELFF.

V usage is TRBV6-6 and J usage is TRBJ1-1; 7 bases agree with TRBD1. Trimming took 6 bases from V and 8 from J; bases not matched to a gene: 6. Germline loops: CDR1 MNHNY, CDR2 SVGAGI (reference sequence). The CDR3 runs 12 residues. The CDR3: CASSPGQREAFF. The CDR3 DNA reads TGTGCCAGCAGCCCGGGACAGCGGGAAGCTTTCTTT.

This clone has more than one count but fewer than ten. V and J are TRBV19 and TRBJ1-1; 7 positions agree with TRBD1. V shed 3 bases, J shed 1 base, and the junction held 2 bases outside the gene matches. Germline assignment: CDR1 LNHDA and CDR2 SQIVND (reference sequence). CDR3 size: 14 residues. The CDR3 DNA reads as TGTGCCAGTAGTATCAGGGGGAAGAACACTGAAGCTTTCTTT. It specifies CASSIRGKNTEAFF.